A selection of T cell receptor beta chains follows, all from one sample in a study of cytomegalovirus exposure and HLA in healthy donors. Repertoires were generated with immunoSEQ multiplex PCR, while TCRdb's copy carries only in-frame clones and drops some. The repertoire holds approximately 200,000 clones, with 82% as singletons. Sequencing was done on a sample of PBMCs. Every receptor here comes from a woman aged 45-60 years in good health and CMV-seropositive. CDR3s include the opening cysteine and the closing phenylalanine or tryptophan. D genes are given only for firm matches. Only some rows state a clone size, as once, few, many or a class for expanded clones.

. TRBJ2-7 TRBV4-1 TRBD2 TGCGCCAGCAGCCAATCCCATAGCGGGGGGGCCCACGAGCAGTACTTC CASSQSHSGGAHEQYF
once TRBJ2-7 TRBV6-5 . TGTGCCAGCAGCTCGGGGATTCGCGAGCAGTACTTC CASSSGIREQYF
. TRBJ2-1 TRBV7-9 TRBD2 TGTGCCAGCAGCTTATGGTCTAGGGCGGGGGGGCACAATGAGCAGTTCTTC CASSLWSRAGGHNEQFF
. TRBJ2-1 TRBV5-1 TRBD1 TGCGCCAGCAGCTTCCGCGCCGGACAGGGGAACGATGAGCAGTTCTTC CASSFRAGQGNDEQFF
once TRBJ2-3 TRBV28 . TGTGCCAGCAGTCCCTATGACGGGAATCCAACAGATACGCAGTATTTT CASSPYDGNPTDTQYF
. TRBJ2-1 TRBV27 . TGTGCCAGCAGCCAGTTTATGTACCTCCGGGGAGCCTACAATGAGCAGTTCTTC CASSQFMYLRGAYNEQFF
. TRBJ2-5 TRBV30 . TGTGCCTGGAGTGTTCAGGGGACGTACCAAGAGACCCAGTACTTC CAWSVQGTYQETQYF
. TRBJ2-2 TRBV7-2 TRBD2 TGTGCCAGCAGCTTAGGGGTAGCGGGACTACTAAGGAACACCGGGGAGCTGTTTTTT CASSLGVAGLLRNTGELFF
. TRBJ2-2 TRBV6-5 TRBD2 TGTGCCAGCAGTAGGGAGGGAACCGGGGAGCTGTTTTTT CASSREGTGELFF
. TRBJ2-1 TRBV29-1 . TGCAGCGTTGAAGGGGGGCTCTCCTACAATGAGCAGTTCTTC CSVEGGLSYNEQFF
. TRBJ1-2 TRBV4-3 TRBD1 TGCGCCAGCAGCCCATCCCAGGGGGGTGGCTACACCTTC CASSPSQGGGYTF
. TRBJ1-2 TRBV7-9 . TGTGCCAGCAGCCCTAGCTATGGCTACACCTTC CASSPSYGYTF
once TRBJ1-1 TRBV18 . TGTGCCAGCTCACGAGATGCGGTGTGGCAGGGCAAGTTCAGTGAAGCTTTCTTT CASSRDAVWQGKFSEAFF
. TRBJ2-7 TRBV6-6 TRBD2 TGTGCCAGCAGTCACGAGCGGGGGGCCTACGAGCAGTACTTC CASSHERGAYEQYF
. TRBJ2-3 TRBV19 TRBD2 TGTGCCAGTATACCCCCTGGGGGGGTGAGCACAGATACGCAGTATTTT CASIPPGGVSTDTQYF
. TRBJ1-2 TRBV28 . TGTGCCAGCACGGCCCGGAGGGCTAACTATGGCTACACCTTC CASTARRANYGYTF
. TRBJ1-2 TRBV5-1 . TGCGCCAGCAGCTTGGGGGCTACAGTGGCCCCGTATGGCTACACCTTC CASSLGATVAPYGYTF
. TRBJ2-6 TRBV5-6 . TGTGCCAGCAGCTTGAAGTGGAGCTCTGGGGCCAACGTCCTGACTTTC CASSLKWSSGANVLTF
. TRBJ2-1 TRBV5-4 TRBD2 TGTGCCAGCTCCCTGGGTTTATCTAGCGGGAGCGCCGGTGAGCAGTTCTTC CASSLGLSSGSAGEQFF
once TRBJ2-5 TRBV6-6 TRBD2 TGTGCCAGCAGTTACTCGCGGGGGGGCCGGGAGACCCAGTACTTC CASSYSRGGRETQYF
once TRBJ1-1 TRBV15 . TGTGCCACCAGCGAGCCTTCGAGGGCCACTGAAGCTTTCTTT CATSEPSRATEAFF
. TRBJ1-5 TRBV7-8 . TGTGCCAGCAGTTCCTCAGGGGAACTGAATCAGCCCCAGCATTTT CASSSSGELNQPQHF